This T cell receptor (delta chain) was obtained from a study of γδ T cells in repeated Plasmodium falciparum infection (dated by TCRdb to the early 2020s). General notes on the study: The natural-infection arm enrolled Malian children exposed to intense seasonal malaria transmission and compared the Malian children with Australian children matched for age and gender. Malian gammadelta TCR repertoires were analysed cross-sectionally during no-transmission periods and were analysed longitudinally across acute febrile malaria episodes. Four controlled human malaria infections were administered to five malaria-naive U.S. adults over roughly 580 days by bites from P. falciparum NF54-infected Anopheles stephensi mosquitoes. In the study, the shaping of the human gammadelta T cell repertoire by repeated Plasmodium falciparum infection was examined using natural infection in Mali and controlled human malaria infection. Samples were collected from controlled-infection subjects at baseline, immediately before selected infections, and 21 days after each infection. Results the study describes overall, beyond this receptor: Compared with Australian children, Malian children appeared to have Vdelta2-negative gammadelta TCR repertoires that were more clonally expanded, less diverse and less shared. Repeated controlled infections appeared to drive waves of new clonotype selection in Vdelta2-negative, largely Vdelta1+, gammadelta TCR repertoires. Generalizability was limited because the Malian cohort was drawn from a small rural village of predominantly one ethnic group. A highly stable polyclonal repertoire over time and infection, with many inter-individual overlapping TCRgamma sequences, was shown by Vgamma9/Vdelta2+ TCR repertoires. Analysis of inter-individual variability in gammadelta T cell responses was limited by the small size of the controlled-infection cohort.

For bulk TCR repertoire analysis, Vgamma9/Vdelta2+ and Vdelta2-negative gammadelta T cell populations were isolated by flow sorting from peripheral blood mononuclear cells. The library came from multiplex PCR. Reads for this sample came from an Illumina MiSeq. Both TCR gamma (TRG) and TCR delta (TRD) chains were sequenced from each sorted gammadelta T cell sample. On the authors' methods: Clonotype tree plots, accumulated frequency of the top 20 clonotypes, diversity index (DI) and D75 metrics were included in the repertoire analyses. TCRdb called clones from the public reads with CATT, and repeated DNA sequences were later combined into one row. What appears here as the V and J calls and clone size reflects TCRdb's work, not the paper's. This sample lists around 50,000 delta-chain clones; 1.5% to 2% were detected once. Over 12% of the sample lies in the top ten. As encoded in the germline V gene (reference sequence), CDR1 is TVYSNPD while CDR2 is GDNSRS. At the junction V is shortened by 4 bases and J by 0 bases; bases outside the gene matches: 23. The CDR3 contains 20 residues, cysteine and phenylalanine counted. CDR3 DNA is the only sequence kept; it has 60 bases, read in frame from the first base.

Concerning this clone: Its antigen remains undetermined. This likely stems from a read error, as it lies one base from a far larger clone. The identical CDR3 is also encoded by other nucleotide sequences in the sample.

The sample comprised gamma-delta T cells from blood. The TCR comes from a pool of human donors (malaria-infected and uninfected, not separated). This chain joins TRDV3 to TRDJ1, and 10 junction bases match TRDD3. The bases are TGTGCCTCCCCACGTTACCGCCCTTACTGGGGGATCCGATACACCGATAAACTCATCTTT. Its product reads: CASPRYRPYWGIRYTDKLIF.